These 8 T cell receptor beta chains originate from one sample sequenced in a study of breast tumors, draining lymph nodes, adjacent tissues. Each CDR3 protein is one row after TCRdb ran MiXCR on the multiplex PCR reads. The table records 45,000 to 65,000 distinct CDR3 sequences, about 40% of them present only once. Sequencing was carried out using breast tumor tissue. All receptors derive from a female donor with breast cancer. Some clones in this sample may be carry-over from other donors' samples.

A remark on this clonotype: At one boundary the junction diverges from the germline segment, which might be a read error. The rearrangement uses TRBV20-1 and TRBJ2-7; 11 nucleotides line up with TRBD2. The CDR3 totals 13 residues. From germline, CDR1 is DFQATT and CDR2 SNEGSKA (reference sequence). Here the CDR3 reads CSARGTSGYAQYF. CDR3 in DNA: TGCAGTGCTAGAGGGACTAGCGGGTACGCGCAGTACTTC.

The rearrangement uses TRBV29-1 and TRBJ2-1; tentative D call: TRBD2 (6 bases). Trimming left V 4 bases short and J 12 bases short, with 16 bases between. Germline lookup yields CDR1 SQVTM and CDR2 ANQGSEA. This CDR3 spans 12 amino acids. Written as DNA, the CDR3 is TGCAGCGTTGGGTATGTCGGGAGCGTGCAGTTCTTC. Protein: CSVGYVGSVQFF.

This clonotype showed up just once. Compared with germline, one end of the junction differs, possibly owing to a read error. The chain combines TRBV2 with TRBJ2-1; D may match TRBD1 or TRBD2 (5 bases each). CDR3 size: 15 residues. In germline, CDR1 is SNHLY, CDR2 FYNNEI. CDR3 residues: CASSERRGSYNGQFF. The CDR3 DNA reads TGTGCTAGCAGTGAGAGACGGGGCTCCTACAATGGGCAGTTCTTC.

This chain links TRBV2 with TRBJ2-3; TRBD1 is a possible D gene (6 bases). This CDR3 has 13 residues. V lost 3 bases to trimming and J lost 11 bases, with 15 bases between them. Germline values: CDR1 SNHLY, CDR2 FYNNEI. The CDR3, as DNA: TGTGCCAGCAGTGAGCGTGGGGGCAATGAGCAGTATTTT. This encodes CASSERGGNEQYF.

This sequence joins TRBV29-1 and TRBJ2-5, with TRBD2 identical over 10 bases. This CDR3 region has 14 residues. V was pared by 3 bases and J by 2 bases, with 3 bases of the junction left unmatched. Germline values: CDR1 SQVTM, CDR2 ANQGSEA. The CDR3 sequence is CSVDATSGQETQYF. CDR3 sequence (DNA): TGCAGCGTTGACGCGACTAGCGGGCAAGAGACCCAGTACTTC.

The chain links TRBV12-5 to TRBJ2-3, with TRBD2 matching 11 bases. CDR1 and CDR2 from the germline V gene are LGHNT and FRNRAP. The CDR3 extends over 16 amino acids. The CDR3 protein is CASGGGTSGLTDTQYF. The CDR3 DNA reads TGTGCCAGCGGGGGCGGGACTAGCGGTTTAACAGATACGCAGTATTTT.

This clonotype was counted at least ten times. The chain recombines TRBV6-2 or TRBV6-3 with TRBJ2-1; 10 bases align to TRBD2. The CDR3 totals 16 residues. Unmatched junction bases numbered 9, after V lost 2 bases and J lost 8 bases. Germline loops: CDR1 MNHEY, CDR2 SVGEGT. The CDR3 region is CASSYTLAGVSHEQFF. CDR3 sequence (DNA): TGTGCCAGCAGTTACACCCTAGCGGGAGTGTCCCATGAGCAGTTCTTC.

The rearrangement joins TRBV4-2 to TRBJ2-5; maybe TRBD2 (5 bases). V was pared by 0 bases and J by 4 bases, with 12 bases between. The CDR3 length is 15 residues. The germline CDR1 and CDR2 sequences are LGHNA and YNFKEQ. This CDR3 is CASSQEGTGIETQYF. CDR3 nucleotide sequence: TGTGCCAGCAGCCAAGAGGGTACGGGGATAGAGACCCAGTACTTC.